This T cell receptor beta chain was sequenced during a study of T cell changes during pregnancy in multiple sclerosis (dated by TCRdb to between 2017 and 2020). Notes on the research overall: In women with multiple sclerosis, the researchers looked at how the T cell repertoire shifted as pregnancy progressed.

As regards this clone: The clone's antigen remains unknown. Base qualities are not recorded, but no much larger clone differs from it by a single base.

Reading the germline V gene gives CDR1 SGHAT and CDR2 FQNNGV. At the junction V is shortened by 6 bases and J by 6 bases, with 18 bases in between. Spanning cysteine to phenylalanine, the CDR3 consists of 14 amino acids. This entry keeps only the CDR3 DNA: 42 bases, framed from base 1. The protocol used for the library was the immunoSEQ multiplex PCR assay. TCRdb provides this immuneACCESS table in a form limited to in-frame rearrangements. Some clones are lacking; in checked studies, under half of them reflect an unresolved V gene, and why the rest are absent is not known. The sample table shows 40,000 to 50,000 clones, and roughly nine tenths are seen once. The top ten clonotypes cover around 1.2% of the sample.

The sequence links TRBV11-2 to TRBJ2-7; TRBD1 is a possible D gene, resting on 6 matching bases. The receptor was derived from a female donor with multiple sclerosis, enrolled in a pregnancy study. Sequencing was performed on CD4+ T cells from peripheral blood mononuclear cells, taken in the first trimester of pregnancy. This receptor carries the CDR3 CASRRDNPSSEQYF. The nucleotide sequence is TGTGCCAGCAGGAGGGACAACCCCTCCAGCGAGCAGTACTTC.